This T cell receptor delta chain is drawn from a study of gamma-delta T cells after stem cell transplantation (dated by TCRdb to the mid-2010s). From the germline V gene, CDR1 is GEAIGNYY and CDR2 is EKD. The CDR3 covers 15 residues, taking in both the cysteine and the phenylalanine. Solely the CDR3 DNA is kept, with 45 bases framed from the first base. At the junction V is shortened by 6 bases and J by 1 base; bases outside the gene matches: 6. As a fraction of the sample, this clone is medium-sized (0.01 to 0.1%). Its recognized antigen is unknown. Base quality data are lacking; no much larger clone is found one base away. The receptor library was made with RT-PCR. Sequencing was performed on an Illumina MiSeq. TCRdb reprocessed the public data with the CATT caller; entries with the same nucleotide sequence were combined afterwards. Counted in this sample were under 8,500 delta-chain clones; approximately 25% of them appeared once. The ten largest account for 15% to 20% of the sample.

The sequence was obtained from a human donor. It is not recorded whose cells these are; they may come from a transplant donor. The sequence joins TRDV2 to TRDJ1, with 11 junctional bases fitting TRDD3. The sample comprised gamma-delta T cells. The CDR3 amino acid sequence is: CACLPLGDTTDKLIF. In nucleotide form, the sequence is TGTGCCTGTCTCCCTCTGGGGGATACCACCGATAAACTCATCTTT.